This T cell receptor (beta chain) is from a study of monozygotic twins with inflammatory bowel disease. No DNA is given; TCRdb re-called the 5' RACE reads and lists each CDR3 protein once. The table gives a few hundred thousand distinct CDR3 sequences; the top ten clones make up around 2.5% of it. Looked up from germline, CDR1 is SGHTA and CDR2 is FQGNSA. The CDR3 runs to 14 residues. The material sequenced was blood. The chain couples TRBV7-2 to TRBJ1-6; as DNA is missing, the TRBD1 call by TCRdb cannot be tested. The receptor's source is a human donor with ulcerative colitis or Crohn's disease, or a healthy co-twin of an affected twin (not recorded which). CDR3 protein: CASSRQGRNSPLHF.